These 8 T cell receptor beta chains were sequenced from one sample in a study of cytomegalovirus exposure and HLA in healthy donors. PCR was performed using 60 Vbeta and 13 Jbeta primers. TCRdb's table, derived via immunoSEQ multiplex PCR, lists solely in-frame clones and lacks some. The sample includes fewer than 200,000 clones, 70% to 80% of them seen just once. The sample taken for sequencing was PBMCs. The receptors shown here come from a man in his fifties or sixties in good health and CMV-seronegative.

The V gene is TRBV4-3, the J gene TRBJ2-2; 14 nucleotides match TRBD2. Germline trimming cut 3 bases from V and 7 bases from J; bases unmatched to any gene: 7. This CDR3 is 17 amino acids long. Germline CDR1 and CDR2: LGHNA and YSLEER. The CDR3 bases are TGCGCCAGCAGCCAGATTGGGACTAGCGGGGGAGGCGGGGAGCTGTTTTTT. Translated: CASSQIGTSGGGGELFF.

This clone came up a few times. The V gene is TRBV28, the J gene TRBJ1-4; 8 bases are shared with TRBD1. V shed 6 bases, J shed 7 bases, and the junction held 13 bases outside the gene matches. Germline V gene lookup returns CDR1 MDHEN and CDR2 SYDVKM. The CDR3 totals 16 residues. CDR3 sequence (DNA): TGTGCCAGCAGACCAACCGGGACAGGTCAAGCTGAAAAACTGTTTTTT. Translated: CASRPTGTGQAEKLFF.

This chain joins TRBV12-5 and TRBJ1-1, with D tentatively TRBD1 (5 bases). The CDR3 covers 16 residues. The V and J ends lost 0 bases and 1 base respectively, with 12 bases between them. The V gene's germline CDR1 is LGHNT and CDR2 FRNRAP. CDR3 in amino acids: CASGLVLAGQNTEAFF. CDR3 sequence (DNA): TGTGCTAGTGGTTTGGTACTAGCAGGGCAGAACACTGAAGCTTTCTTT.

This clone was recorded only once. The rearrangement links TRBV19 to TRBJ1-4; D remains unclear. Germline V gives CDR1 LNHDA, CDR2 SQIVND (reference sequence). The CDR3 is 19 residues long. The germline V and J ends were trimmed by 6 bases and 0 bases, with 23 bases remaining between them. The CDR3 loop reads CASSTTIPQRWATNEKLFF. Written as DNA, the CDR3 is TGTGCCAGTAGCACCACCATCCCTCAGCGATGGGCAACTAATGAAAAACTGTTTTTT.

The gene calls are TRBV6-5 and TRBJ2-3; D possibly corresponds to TRBD2 (5 bases). V gave up 0 bases and J gave up 4 bases, with 14 bases separating them. CDR3 length: 16 amino acids. Germline loops: CDR1 MNHEY, CDR2 SVGAGI. CDR3 protein: CASSYSGGSGADTQYF. The CDR3 DNA is TGTGCCAGCAGTTACTCGGGCGGGTCTGGGGCAGATACGCAGTATTTT.

The chain uses TRBV28 and TRBJ2-7, with 7 positions matching TRBD1. Germline CDR1 and CDR2: MDHEN and SYDVKM. With 6 bases clipped from V and 7 bases from J, the junction kept 12 bases outside the gene matches. The CDR3 covers 14 residues. CDR3 protein: CASSQQGWGREQYF. CDR3 nucleotide sequence: TGTGCCAGCAGCCAACAGGGGTGGGGGAGAGAGCAGTACTTC.

The rearrangement uses TRBV7-9 and TRBJ2-4; possibly TRBD2 for D (5 bases). Germline V gene data show CDR1 as SEHNR and CDR2 as FQNEAQ (reference sequence). V was cut by 2 bases and J by 4 bases, with 12 bases left in between. The CDR3 covers 15 residues. The CDR3, as DNA: TGTGCCAGCAGCTTACCACTAGGACCGAAAAACATTCAGTACTTC. This encodes CASSLPLGPKNIQYF.

The rearrangement joins TRBV7-2 to TRBJ2-1, with 14 bases aligning to TRBD2. Per the germline V gene, CDR1 is SGHTA and CDR2 is FQGNSA. The CDR3 is 17 amino acids. Losses at the gene ends were 5 bases for V and 12 bases for J; bases not matched to a gene: 15. The chain's CDR3 is CASSPRLAGGIGFGQFF. DNA of the CDR3: TGTGCCAGCAGCCCGAGACTAGCGGGAGGGATAGGGTTTGGGCAGTTCTTC.